This T cell receptor (beta chain) was found in a study of beta chain features in type 1 diabetes. Notes on the study in general: Type 1 diabetes patients showed fewer insertions and more deletions at VDJ junctions. PCR might favor shorter templates, but any such skew would affect patients and controls equally.

The authors reverse transcribed all of the isolated RNA, so sequencing captured expressed TCRB transcripts. Sequenced by immunoSEQ multiplex PCR; TCRdb stores in-frame clones only, minus some. The table records 300,000 to 350,000 clones, around 15% of them present only once. Regarding this clone: No antigen is known for it.

Populations obtained by sorting all exceeded 98% purity. The source of this sequence is a man aged 30 to 45 in good health. The material sequenced was central memory CD4+ T cells from blood.

CDR3 loop: CASSLDAGNGYTF. The CDR3 nucleotides read TGTGCCAGCAGCCTAGACGCGGGGAATGGCTACACCTTC. V is TRBV7-9 and J is TRBJ1-2, with D uncertain. V lost 5 bases and J lost 6, with 13 bases in between. The CDR3 contains 13 residues. Germline V gene sequence: CDR1 SEHNR, CDR2 FQNEAQ (reference sequence).